Shown below are 31 T cell receptor beta chains from a single sample sequenced in a study of blood T cell repertoires in COVID-19. Clones were sequenced by immunoSEQ multiplex PCR, and TCRdb holds only the in-frame ones, with some missing. The top ten clones hold just under 1% of a sample with hundreds of thousands of clones, approximately 85% of them seen once. Sequenced sample: PBMCs or T cells enriched from blood (not recorded which). These receptors all stem from a woman in her 30s who had recovered from COVID-19.

The chain employs TRBV7-2 and TRBJ1-2, with D unclear. V was trimmed by 0 bases and J by 8 bases, leaving 10 bases between them. In germline, CDR1 is SGHTA, CDR2 FQGNSA. This CDR3 comprises 13 residues. The DNA of the CDR3 is TGTGCCAGCAGCTTAGCCTACGCGGGGGGCTACACCTTC. Protein: CASSLAYAGGYTF.

This chain joins TRBV28 and TRBJ2-3; 10 bases map to TRBD1. Germline trimming cut 2 bases from V and 4 bases from J; bases unmatched to any gene: 3. The CDR3 consists of 15 residues. The V gene's germline CDR1 is MDHEN and CDR2 SYDVKM. The CDR3 nucleotides read TGTGCCAGCAGTTTACGCGGGACAGGGGCAGATACGCAGTATTTT. Translation gives CASSLRGTGADTQYF.

The chain combines TRBV14 with TRBJ2-7, with TRBD1 as a possible D gene (6 bases). V was shortened by 0 bases and J by 5 bases, with 14 bases between the two germline ends. Germline V CDR1 and CDR2: SGHDN, FVKESK. The CDR3 extends over 15 amino acids. The CDR3 DNA sequence: TGTGCCAGCAGCCAAGATCGGCAGGGGTCCCACGAGCAGTACTTC. As protein: CASSQDRQGSHEQYF.

This clone was recorded once. This chain links TRBV27 with TRBJ1-6; D call uncertain. Between the trimmed V and J ends, which lost 2 bases and 9 bases, there was a span of 11 bases. The CDR3 is made up of 14 amino acids. Germline assignment: CDR1 MNHEY and CDR2 SMNVEV (reference sequence). The CDR3 DNA reads TGTGCCAGCAGTTTAAACAAGGGAGTTTCACCCCTCCACTTT. Translating it yields CASSLNKGVSPLHF.

The J gene is TRBJ1-1, the V gene TRBV13, with 10 nucleotides matching TRBD1. V shed 0 bases and J 6 bases; nucleotides not matched to a gene: 10. This CDR3 has 17 residues. Germline loops: CDR1 PRHDT, CDR2 FYEKMQ (reference sequence). The CDR3 region is CASSLGPPDRGLSEAFF. CDR3 nucleotide sequence: TGTGCCAGCAGCTTAGGGCCTCCGGACAGGGGGTTATCTGAAGCTTTCTTT.

The chain has TRBV5-1 and TRBJ2-1, with D possibly TRBD1 on 5 matching bases. In germline, CDR1 is SGHRS, CDR2 YFSETQ. The V and J ends lost 4 bases and 0 bases respectively, with 11 bases between them. The CDR3 loop spans 15 amino acids. This chain's CDR3 is CASSGTGDSYNEQFF. CDR3 sequence (DNA): TGCGCCAGCAGCGGAACAGGCGACTCCTACAATGAGCAGTTCTTC. The complete variable domain, with remaining parts taken from reference TRBV5-1 and TRBJ2-1, reads KAGVTQTPRYLIKTRGQQVTLSCSPISGHRSVSWYQQTPGQGLQFLFEYFSETQRNKGNFPGRFSGRQFSNSRSEMNVSTLELGDSALYLCASSGTGDSYNEQFFGPGTRLTVL.

The rearrangement uses TRBV21-1 and TRBJ1-5; TRBD1, the D gene given by the table, was not confirmed from the DNA. TRBV21-1 is shown as a pseudogene. The CDR3 covers 21 residues. The CDR3 nucleotides read TGTGCCAGCAGCAAAGGTTATCTTCAGGCTGAGGGACAGGGGGTCGATCAGCCCCAGCATTTT. It specifies CASSKGYLQAEGQGVDQPQHF.

The chain recombines TRBV27 with TRBJ2-7; possible D gene TRBD1, 6 bases. Germline V gene sequence: CDR1 MNHEY, CDR2 SMNVEV (reference sequence). The V gene lost 6 bases and the J gene lost 6 bases, with 12 bases spanning the gap. CDR3 length: 12 amino acids. CDR3 protein: CASSQQGREQYF. CDR3 DNA: TGTGCCAGCAGCCAACAGGGACGCGAGCAGTACTTC.

This clone has only one observation. The chain carries TRBV5-1 and TRBJ1-2; 12 positions match TRBD1. The CDR3 contains 15 residues. Germline V lookup: CDR1 SGHRS, CDR2 YFSETQ. V shed 0 bases and J 8 bases; nucleotides not matched to a gene: 5. CDR3 nucleotide sequence: TGCGCCAGCAGCTTGGGTGGGACAGGGGGCCACGGCTACACCTTC. Its translation: CASSLGGTGGHGYTF.

The J gene is TRBJ2-7, the V gene TRBV3-1 (or the pseudogene TRBV3-2); no firm D call. This CDR3 spans 13 amino acids. Germline loops: CDR1 LGHDT, CDR2 YNNKEL (reference sequence). V lost 5 bases to trimming and J lost 0 bases, with 8 bases between them. As DNA, the CDR3 is TGTGCCAGCAGCAAGACGGGCTCCTACGAGCAGTACTTC. Encoded protein: CASSKTGSYEQYF.

The chain employs TRBV21-1 and TRBJ2-1; TRBD1, the table's D call, lacks a check against the DNA. TRBV21-1 constitutes a pseudogene. The CDR3 has 15 amino acids. The CDR3 bases are TGTGCCAGCATCGGACAGGACAGGGGGTACAATGAGCAGTTCTTC. This sequence encodes CASIGQDRGYNEQFF.

This clone has only one observation. The CDR3, as DNA: TGTGCCAGCAGTTGGGGGGAGTACAATGAGCAGTTCTTC. This gives the protein CASSWGEYNEQFF. This chain connects TRBV6-5 to TRBJ2-1, with D possibly being TRBD2 (6 bases). The CDR3 spans 13 residues. Germline CDR1 is MNHEY and CDR2 is SVGAGI. V lost 4 bases and J lost 4, with 8 bases in between.

The chain has TRBV7-2 and TRBJ1-2; TRBD1 agrees at 9 bases. This CDR3 comprises 17 residues. Germline loops: CDR1 SGHTA, CDR2 FQGNSA. The J segment lost 4 bases and the V segment lost 3 bases, leaving 12 bases of the junction unmatched. CDR3 loop: CASSLEPTGGGGYGYTF. CDR3 nucleotides: TGTGCCAGCAGCTTGGAACCTACAGGGGGCGGGGGCTATGGCTACACCTTC. The complete variable domain, with remaining parts taken from reference TRBV7-2 and TRBJ1-2, reads GAGVSQSPSNKVTEKGKDVELRCDPISGHTALYWYRQSLGQGLEFLIYFQGNSAPDKSGLPSDRFSAERTGGSVSTLTIQRTQQEDSAVYLCASSLEPTGGGGYGYTFGSGTRLTVV.

J is TRBJ1-2 and V is TRBV11-2; D is unclear. V was cut by 6 bases and J by 3 bases, with 17 bases left in between. CDR3 size: 15 residues. Germline CDR1 is SGHAT and CDR2 is FQNNGV. The CDR3 sequence: CASSRNPERDYGYTF. CDR3 nucleotides: TGTGCCAGCAGTCGGAACCCCGAACGGGACTATGGCTACACCTTC.

The J gene is TRBJ1-2, the V gene TRBV7-3; 7 bases line up with TRBD1. V shed 0 bases and J 3 bases; nucleotides not matched to a gene: 13. Germline loops: CDR1 SGHTA, CDR2 FQGTGA. This CDR3 spans 18 amino acids. CDR3 region: CASSLTFPIQGYYYGYTF. The CDR3 region has the DNA TGTGCCAGCAGCTTAACATTCCCCATACAGGGGTACTACTATGGCTACACCTTC.

The CDR3 DNA sequence: TGTGCCAGTAGTTACGACAGGGGATCCTACGAGCAGTACTTC. Translation: CASSYDRGSYEQYF. V and J are TRBV19 and TRBJ2-7; 8 nucleotides match TRBD1. CDR3 length equals 14 residues. Germline V gene sequence: CDR1 LNHDA, CDR2 SQIVND (reference sequence). V shed 5 bases and J 1 base; nucleotides not matched to a gene: 4.

The rearrangement joins TRBV27 to TRBJ2-3; a possible D gene is TRBD2 (7 bases). Germline V gene lookup returns CDR1 MNHEY and CDR2 SMNVEV (reference sequence). V was clipped by 3 bases and J by 0 bases, with 10 bases between them. This CDR3 is 15 amino acids long. The CDR3 DNA is TGTGCCAGCAGTTTGGCGGGGGCTAGCACAGATACGCAGTATTTT. Translating gives CASSLAGASTDTQYF.

This chain links TRBV30 with TRBJ1-4; tentative D call: TRBD1 (5 bases). CDR3 size: 13 residues. Germline loops: CDR1 GTSNPN, CDR2 SVGIG (reference sequence). V lost 1 base and J lost 8, with 11 bases in between. The CDR3 region has the DNA TGTGCCTGGAGTGGGAGGGGAGGGGAAAAACTGTTTTTT. Encoded protein: CAWSGRGGEKLFF.

The chain employs TRBV4-3 and TRBJ2-1; perhaps TRBD2 as D (6 bases). The germline V gene encodes CDR1 LGHNA and CDR2 YSLEER. Trimming stripped 0 bases from V and 4 bases from J, with 10 bases between. CDR3 length: 15 residues. For the CDR3, the DNA is TGCGCCAGCAGCCAAGAGGGGGGTCAGTACAATGAGCAGTTCTTC. Translating gives CASSQEGGQYNEQFF.

The rearrangement links TRBV6-5 to TRBJ2-7; D uncertain. Trimming left V 0 bases short and J 3 bases short, with 15 bases between. Germline-derived CDR1 and CDR2 are MNHEY and SVGAGI. CDR3 length: 16 residues. This chain's CDR3 is CASSYSTGRRHYEQYF. For the CDR3, the DNA is TGTGCCAGCAGTTACTCGACCGGCAGGCGCCACTACGAGCAGTACTTC.

The chain has TRBV19 and TRBJ1-1, with D tentatively TRBD1 (5 bases). Germline loops: CDR1 LNHDA, CDR2 SQIVND (reference sequence). The CDR3 sequence is 17 residues long. Trimming took 0 bases from V and 1 from J, leaving 15 bases between them. The CDR3 reads CASSIDQYDRKNTEAFF. In DNA form, the CDR3 reads TGTGCCAGTAGTATAGATCAGTATGACAGAAAGAACACTGAAGCTTTCTTT.

The chain joins TRBV7-2 to TRBJ2-5, with D perhaps matching TRBD2 (6 bases). CDR1 and CDR2 (germline): SGHTA, FQGNSA. This CDR3 spans 13 amino acids. V was cut by 7 bases and J by 6 bases, with 15 bases left in between. CDR3 DNA sequence: TGTGCCAGCAAAAACGGGACTTCGAAGACCCAGTACTTC. Translation: CASKNGTSKTQYF.

The genes are TRBV27 and TRBJ1-2; 10 positions match TRBD1. Germline values: CDR1 MNHEY, CDR2 SMNVEV (reference sequence). The V gene end was trimmed by 3 bases and the J gene end by 2 bases; junction bases not matched to a gene: 12. The CDR3 loop spans 18 amino acids. CDR3 residues: CASSFTHPDRGRNYGYTF. Here the CDR3 DNA reads TGTGCCAGCAGTTTCACCCATCCCGACAGGGGGCGCAACTATGGCTACACCTTC.

In its sample, this clone was seen a few times. This chain joins TRBV6-2 or TRBV6-3 and TRBJ1-5, with D tentatively TRBD1 (5 bases). V dropped 0 bases and J dropped 6 bases, with 15 bases sitting between them. This CDR3 is 16 amino acids long. CDR1 MNHEY and CDR2 SVGEGT come from the germline V gene. CDR3 in DNA: TGTGCCAGCAGTTACTCGGGGCTCGCAGGGTCTCAGCCCCAGCATTTT. Amino acids: CASSYSGLAGSQPQHF.

The CDR3 DNA sequence: TGCAGTGCTAGTCGGGGGAACACCGGGGAGCTGTTTTTT. It codes for CSASRGNTGELFF. The rearrangement joins TRBV20-1 to TRBJ2-2, with D maybe TRBD2 (5 bases). Germline assignment: CDR1 DFQATT and CDR2 SNEGSKA (reference sequence). The CDR3 covers 13 residues. Trimming shortened V by 3 bases and J by 1 base, and 6 bases separated the two germline ends.

V usage is TRBV30 and J usage is TRBJ1-5, with unresolved D. From germline, CDR1 is GTSNPN and CDR2 SVGIG (reference sequence). V lost 0 bases and J lost 4, with 10 bases in between. The CDR3 is 14 residues long. CDR3 loop: CAWSVTGRNQPQHF. CDR3 DNA: TGTGCCTGGAGTGTTACGGGGAGGAATCAGCCCCAGCATTTT.

The chain has TRBV6-5 and TRBJ2-2, with 7 bases matching TRBD2. J gave up 5 bases and V 4 bases, and 10 bases lay outside the gene matches. This CDR3 is 16 amino acids long. CDR1 is MNHEY and CDR2 is SVGAGI in the germline V gene. The CDR3 protein is CASSSQPGLKTGELFF. In nucleotides, the CDR3 is TGTGCCAGCAGTTCCCAACCGGGACTAAAGACCGGGGAGCTGTTTTTT.

The rearrangement joins TRBV12-3 or TRBV12-4 to TRBJ2-2; D is uncertain. The V gene lost 6 bases and the J gene lost 5 bases, with 10 bases spanning the gap. This CDR3 comprises 13 residues. CDR3 in amino acids: CASRPIKTGELFF. The CDR3 DNA reads TGTGCCAGCAGACCTATTAAAACCGGGGAGCTGTTTTTT.

V and J are TRBV5-1 and TRBJ2-2; weak D call: TRBD2 (6 bases). The germline gives CDR1 SGHRS, CDR2 YFSETQ. V was pared by 3 bases and J by 10 bases, with 16 bases between. This CDR3 has 14 amino acids. CDR3: CASSSPGLVAELFF. CDR3 nucleotides: TGCGCCAGCAGCTCACCGGGACTCGTCGCGGAGCTGTTTTTT.

The gene calls are TRBV28 and TRBJ2-7; 9 bases fit TRBD1. CDR1 is MDHEN and CDR2 is SYDVKM in the germline V gene. J lost 3 bases, V lost 7 bases, and 19 bases had no gene match. The CDR3 totals 18 residues. The DNA of the CDR3 is TGTGCCAGCAACCACAGGGGGCGCGTCTCCCGGAGTATCTACGAGCAGTACTTC. It yields the protein CASNHRGRVSRSIYEQYF.

The rearrangement links TRBV11-2 to TRBJ1-6; the D is unclear. In germline, CDR1 is SGHAT, CDR2 FQNNGV. V shed 4 bases and J shed 8 bases, with 9 bases lying between them. CDR3 length equals 13 residues. The CDR3 reads CASSSEWDSPLHF. The DNA of the CDR3 is TGTGCCAGCAGCTCGGAGTGGGATTCACCCCTCCACTTT.